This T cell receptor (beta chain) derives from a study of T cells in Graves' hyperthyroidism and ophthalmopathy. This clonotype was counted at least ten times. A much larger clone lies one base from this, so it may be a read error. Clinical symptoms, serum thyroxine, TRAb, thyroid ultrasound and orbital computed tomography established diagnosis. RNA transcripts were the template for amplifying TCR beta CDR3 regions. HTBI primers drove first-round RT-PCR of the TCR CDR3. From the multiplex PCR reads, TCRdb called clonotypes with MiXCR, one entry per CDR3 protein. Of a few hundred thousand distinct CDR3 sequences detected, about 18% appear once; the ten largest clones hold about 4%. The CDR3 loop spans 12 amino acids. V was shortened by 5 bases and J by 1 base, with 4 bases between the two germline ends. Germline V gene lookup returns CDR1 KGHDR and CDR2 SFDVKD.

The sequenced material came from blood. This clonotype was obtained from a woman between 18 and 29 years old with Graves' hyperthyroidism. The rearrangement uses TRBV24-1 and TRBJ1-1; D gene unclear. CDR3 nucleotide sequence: TGTGCCACCAGTGGGGGGAACACTGAAGCTTTCTTT. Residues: CATSGGNTEAFF.